The TCR beta chain described here comes from a study of shared clonotypes between healthy human individuals. The assay used deep level. Here immunoSEQ multiplex PCR was the method, and the copy in TCRdb shows in-frame clones only, minus some. The data hold approximately 500,000 clones, with less than 96% observed a single time. The germline CDR1 and CDR2 sequences are SEHNR and FQNEAQ (reference sequence). The CDR3 has 12 amino acids. V was pared by 0 bases and J by 6 bases, with 5 bases between. This chain uses TRBV7-9 with TRBJ1-1; D is undetermined. What was sequenced was naive CD4+ T cells sorted from blood. Subset here: CD45RA+ positively selected. The clonotype originates from a woman aged 30 to 39 in good health. CDR3 sequence reads: CASSLATAEAFF. CDR3 DNA: TGTGCCAGCAGCTTAGCAACCGCTGAAGCTTTCTTT. Variable domain in full (rest from reference TRBV7-9 and TRBJ1-1): DTGVSQNPRHKITKRGQNVTFRCDPISEHNRLYWYRQTLGQGPEFLTYFQNEAQLEKSRLLSDRFSAERPKGSFSTLEIQRTEQGDSAMYLCASSLATAEAFFGQGTRLTVV.